This TCR beta chain was captured by sequencing in a study of blood T cell repertoires in COVID-19. Some clones are missing from TCRdb's copy, which holds only in-frame ones; the method was immunoSEQ multiplex PCR. The table shows a few hundred thousand clones, with approximately 85% occurring only once. This CDR3 contains 14 residues. Trimming took 4 bases from V and 1 from J, leaving 10 bases between them. Sequencing was done on a sample of peripheral blood. The clonotype originates from a man in his fifties or sixties with active or convalescent COVID-19. The gene calls are TRBV6-7 and TRBJ1-1, with unresolved D. TRBV6-7 is an ORF, with its function uncertain. The CDR3 DNA reads TGTGCCAGCAGTTCCCCTAGTAAGAACACTGAAGCTTTCTTT. It translates to CASSSPSKNTEAFF.